This TCR beta chain was found in a study of blood T cells in healthy people across ages. Study-wide results and caveats: Diversity was higher, and naive CD4+ cells more numerous, in long-lived donors than in aged donors.

Each individual donor underwent a draw of ten milliliters of peripheral blood. For this clonotype: Its antigen is currently unknown.

The authors ran a second PCR of roughly 6 to 12 cycles using a sample-barcoded 5' primer and a J-beta primer mix. TCRdb passed the 5' RACE reads through MiXCR, listing each CDR3 protein once. The table includes over 1.5 million distinct CDR3 sequences, roughly 50% detected once. This clonotype was sampled from a woman between 40 and 55 years old in good health. Sequencing was carried out using blood.

This CDR3 reads CASSAKRKGTSGANVLTF. CDR3 DNA: TGCGCCAGCAGCGCGAAAAGGAAGGGTACCTCTGGGGCCAACGTCCTGACTTTC. The V gene is TRBV5-1, the J gene TRBJ2-6; D is unclear. Germline V gene sequence: CDR1 SGHRS, CDR2 YFSETQ. V was trimmed by 4 bases and J by 0 bases, leaving 17 bases between them. The CDR3 runs to 18 residues.